The clone carrying this TCR beta chain has just a few counts. Its antigen remains unknown. This entry belongs to a study of T cells in Graves' hyperthyroidism and ophthalmopathy. There were TCR beta CDR3 regions amplified from RNA transcripts. During a first-round RT-PCR of the TCR CDR3, the HTBI primer set was used. TCRdb re-called the multiplex PCR reads with MiXCR, one entry per CDR3 protein. The data hold 640,000 or so distinct CDR3 sequences, with about 15% observed a single time. CDR1 is SGHTA, CDR2 FQGNSA, per germline. There are 13 residues in the CDR3. Trimming took off 1 base at V and 8 bases at J, with 11 bases between the two ends. Overall study findings and caveats: Ophthalmopathy was told apart from stable hyperthyroidism by a 13 V-J model. Blood also showed most of the thyroid clonotypes that were expanded above 0.001.

This chain connects TRBV7-2 to TRBJ1-1; perhaps TRBD1 as D (5 bases). What was sequenced was blood. This TCR came from a woman aged 40 to 50 with Graves' ophthalmopathy. CDR3 DNA sequence: TGTGCCAGCAGCTTAGTGGGGGGGTCCGAAGCTTTCTTT. It encodes CASSLVGGSEAFF.